This T cell receptor (beta chain) was captured in a study of T cells after yellow fever vaccination. Study at large: Fractions of low cell number were prepared using SMART-Seq v4 Ultra Low Input. Notes on the study in general: Contamination of FACS-sorted repertoires by abundant clonotypes from the bulk population could occur. In post-booster samples, most primary-vaccination clones reappeared (about 95% CD4, approximately 91% CD8).

Worth noting for this clonotype: Its specificity is not known.

Germline V gene data show CDR1 as SGHTA and CDR2 as FQGNSA. The CDR3 contains 14 residues. After removal of 6 bases from V and 10 bases from J, the junction contained 11 bases not matched to a gene. TCR cDNA, made by 5'RACE template switching, carried an added universal primer site and UMIs. A single record per CDR3 protein comes from TCRdb applying MiXCR to the 5' RACE reads. The sample yields 550,000 to 750,000 distinct CDR3 sequences, 13% seen once. This clonotype originated in a man younger than 40 who received the YFV17D yellow fever vaccine. The material was PBMCs, obtained on the day of the yellow fever booster vaccination. The chain combines TRBV7-2 with TRBJ2-1; 8 bases line up with TRBD2. CDR3: CASSMFFGGGEQFF. The CDR3 region has the DNA TGTGCCAGCAGTATGTTCTTCGGCGGGGGGGAGCAGTTCTTC.